Included here is one TCR beta chain sequence, with context. The entry originates in a study of blood T cell repertoires in COVID-19. Clones were sequenced by immunoSEQ multiplex PCR, and TCRdb holds only the in-frame ones, with some missing. The sample has about 140,000 clones, approximately 84% seen once. The junction had 8 bases not matched to a gene; V was cut back by 6 bases and J by 0 bases. The CDR3 runs 17 residues. CDR1 and CDR2 from the germline V gene are LNHDA and SQIVND (reference sequence). Sequenced sample: peripheral blood. This receptor was taken from an elderly woman in a cohort sampled during active or convalescent COVID-19. The chain is built from TRBV19 and TRBJ2-3; 11 bases map to TRBD1. CDR3 residues: CASSPGQGAWSTDTQYF. CDR3 in DNA: TGTGCCAGTAGCCCCGGACAGGGGGCTTGGAGCACAGATACGCAGTATTTT.